These 17 T cell receptor beta chains originate from one sample sequenced in a study of regulatory T cells in long-lasting Graves disease (dated by TCRdb to about 2021). Library creation used multiplex PCR. The sequencing machine was an Illumina HiSeq 4000. TCR beta libraries were built with iRepertoire HTBI primers and Arm-PCR amplification of CDR3 regions. Using fastp at Q25 and MiXCR, TCRdb reprocessed the public reads and kept productive beta chains. Each CDR3 protein appears once, grouped with its most common genes and DNA. The sample has hundreds of thousands of distinct CDR3 sequences on record, 15% to 20% of them singletons. About 12% of the sample is taken by the ten largest. In the paper's terms, the time point label means: newly diagnosed GD, antithyroid drugs for less than 3 months. For both TCR sequencing and RNA sequencing, RNA was extracted from PBMCs using TRIzol. These data also featured in a second study, about T cells in Graves' hyperthyroidism and ophthalmopathy.

The source was peripheral blood mononuclear cells (PBMCs), collected at new diagnosis, from a patient treated with antithyroid drugs. These receptors originate from a man between 18 and 29 years old with Graves disease. Donor details come from another sample of the same person, matched by shared clones.

V gene TRBV3-1 combines with J gene TRBJ1-6; D is undetermined. V was shortened by 0 bases and J by 12 bases, with 18 bases between the two germline ends. The CDR3 consists of 16 residues. Per the germline V gene, CDR1 is LGHDT and CDR2 is YNNKEL (reference sequence). The CDR3 DNA reads as TGTGCCAGCAGCCAAGACCGAGGCCCTCAAGGGTTACCCCTCCACTTT. Translating it yields CASSQDRGPQGLPLHF. Variable domain in full (rest from reference TRBV3-1 and TRBJ1-6): DTAVSQTPKYLVTQMGNDKSIKCEQNLGHDTMYWYKQDSKKFLKIMFSYNNKELIINETVPNRFSPKSPDKAHLNLHINSLELGDSAVYFCASSQDRGPQGLPLHFGNGTRLTVT.

This clonotype was found many times. This sequence joins TRBV3-1 and TRBJ2-2; no clear D gene. Germline V lookup: CDR1 LGHDT, CDR2 YNNKEL (reference sequence). V gave up 0 bases and J gave up 0 bases, with 5 bases separating them. The CDR3 consists of 15 residues. The CDR3 DNA sequence: TGTGCCAGCAGCCAAGACTACACGAACACCGGGGAGCTGTTTTTT. Its protein product is CASSQDYTNTGELFF. Full variable domain (missing parts from reference TRBV3-1 and TRBJ2-2): DTAVSQTPKYLVTQMGNDKSIKCEQNLGHDTMYWYKQDSKKFLKIMFSYNNKELIINETVPNRFSPKSPDKAHLNLHINSLELGDSAVYFCASSQDYTNTGELFFGEGSRLTVL.

The rearrangement links TRBV27 to TRBJ2-2; D is ambiguous. V lost 0 bases, J lost 1 base, and 15 bases lay in between. Germline CDR1 MNHEY, CDR2 SMNVEV (reference sequence). The CDR3 totals 18 residues. The CDR3 is CASSLSPEGPGNTGELFF. CDR3 nucleotides: TGTGCCAGCAGTTTATCACCGGAAGGGCCGGGGAACACCGGGGAGCTGTTTTTT.

This clonotype was counted at least ten times. The chain couples TRBV12-3 or TRBV12-4 to TRBJ2-7, with D possibly TRBD1 on 6 matching bases. CDR3 length: 15 residues. V lost 3 bases to trimming and J lost 5 bases, with 17 bases between them. CDR3 nucleotides: TGTGCCAGCAGTTTCGTGACAGGCCTGTTACACGAGCAGTACTTC. Amino acids: CASSFVTGLLHEQYF.

The J gene is TRBJ1-5, the V gene TRBV4-2; D gene uncertain. This CDR3 has 15 residues. Per the germline V gene, CDR1 is LGHNA and CDR2 is YNFKEQ. V shed 1 base and J shed 0 bases, with 7 bases lying between them. The DNA of the CDR3 is TGTGCCAGCAGCCAAGCCAGTTATAGCAATCAGCCCCAGCATTTT. This encodes CASSQASYSNQPQHF.

The chain is built from TRBV5-1 and TRBJ2-1, with TRBD2 matching over 7 bases. Germline values: CDR1 SGHRS, CDR2 YFSETQ. The CDR3 has 17 residues. V gave up 4 bases and J gave up 4 bases; unmatched junction bases: 14. For the CDR3, the DNA is TGCGCCAGCAGCCGGGGGGAGGCGAAAGGGTCGTACAATGAGCAGTTCTTC. Translation gives CASSRGEAKGSYNEQFF.

This clonotype came up many times. The rearrangement uses TRBV6-1 and TRBJ2-3; TRBD1 matches 8 bases. Trimming at V came to 6 bases and at J to 3 bases, leaving 5 bases not matched to a gene. Germline V CDR1 and CDR2: MNHNS, SASEGT. The CDR3 loop spans 14 amino acids. The CDR3 spells CASRWTGITDTQYF. The CDR3 region has the DNA TGTGCCAGCAGATGGACAGGGATAACAGATACGCAGTATTTT.

A remark on this clonotype: Possible read error: a much larger clone is one base away. The chain joins TRBV2 to TRBJ1-5; 10 bases map to TRBD1. CDR1 and CDR2 (germline): SNHLY, FYNNEI. The CDR3 runs to 16 residues. CDR3 sequence: CASSDPGQGFNQPRHF. The CDR3 DNA reads as TGTGCCAGCAGTGACCCGGGACAGGGGTTCAATCAGCCCCGGCATTTT.

At least ten counts were recorded for this clonotype. V gene TRBV6-1 combines with J gene TRBJ1-5; 12 nucleotides match TRBD1. Germline V gene lookup returns CDR1 MNHNS and CDR2 SASEGT. J lost 6 bases, V lost 6 bases, and 6 bases had no gene match. The CDR3 is 15 amino acids. The CDR3 coding sequence is TGTGCCAGCAGGGGGGACAGGGGGCTGGGTCAGCCCCAGCATTTT. Its protein is CASRGDRGLGQPQHF.

At least ten counts were recorded for this clonotype. This chain joins TRBV18 and TRBJ2-5, with D unresolved. The CDR3 is 14 residues long. V shed 3 bases and J shed 5 bases, with 13 bases lying between them. The V gene's germline CDR1 is KGHSH and CDR2 LQKENI. For the CDR3, the DNA is TGTGCCAGCTCACCTGGTACGCGAAGGGAGACCCAGTACTTC. Protein: CASSPGTRRETQYF.

This clonotype was observed at least ten times. The chain uses TRBV18 and TRBJ1-1; D unresolved. The V gene's germline CDR1 is KGHSH and CDR2 LQKENI. The CDR3 is 15 residues long. Trimming stripped 3 bases from V and 2 bases from J, with 13 bases between. The chain's CDR3 is CASSPMNAVNTEAFF. CDR3 nucleotide sequence: TGTGCCAGCTCACCGATGAATGCAGTTAACACTGAAGCTTTCTTT.

This clonotype showed up many times. The chain recombines TRBV30 with TRBJ2-7, with 7 bases that match TRBD2. Germline assignment: CDR1 GTSNPN and CDR2 SVGIG (reference sequence). The CDR3 extends over 15 amino acids. V lost 5 bases and J lost 2; bases outside the gene matches: 12. DNA of the CDR3: TGTGCCTGGGAGTATAGGCTAGCGGATACCTACGAGCAGTACTTC. Its protein is CAWEYRLADTYEQYF.

This chain connects TRBV27 to TRBJ2-7; the match to TRBD2 covers 9 bases. From germline, CDR1 is MNHEY and CDR2 SMNVEV (reference sequence). The V segment lost 2 bases and the J segment 3 bases; nucleotides outside the gene matches: 5. This CDR3 is built from 15 residues. The CDR3 loop reads CASSLVATSGYEQYF. CDR3 sequence (DNA): TGTGCCAGCAGTTTAGTTGCGACTAGCGGCTACGAGCAGTACTTC.

A word on this clonotype: One end of the junction varies from germline; a read error may be responsible. V gene TRBV27 combines with J gene TRBJ2-7; 7 positions match TRBD1. Germline V gene lookup returns CDR1 MNHEY and CDR2 SMNVEV (reference sequence). The CDR3 length is 14 residues. The CDR3 protein is CASGFFQGAYEQYF. Here the CDR3 DNA reads TGTGCCAGCGGTTTTTTCCAGGGGGCCTACGAGCAGTACTTC.

The CDR3 nucleotides read TGTGCCAGCAGTGAGCCGGACGGAGGGGATTCACCCCTCCACTTT. Translating gives CASSEPDGGDSPLHF. The chain joins TRBV6-2 or TRBV6-3 to TRBJ1-6; possibly TRBD1 for D (5 bases). The germline gives CDR1 MNHEY, CDR2 SVGEGT. The CDR3 extends over 15 amino acids. The ends were cut back, 5 bases at V and 8 bases at J, with 16 bases in the middle.

This clonotype was seen repeatedly, ten times or more. This rearrangement joins TRBV3-1 to TRBJ1-1; D is unresolved. The CDR3 sequence is 16 residues long. Trimming pared 4 bases from V and 2 bases from J, leaving 17 bases between. CDR1 is LGHDT and CDR2 is YNNKEL in the germline V gene (reference sequence). The CDR3 sequence: CASSPQQWGRNTEAFF. In nucleotides, the CDR3 is TGTGCCAGCAGCCCACAACAGTGGGGTCGCAACACTGAAGCTTTCTTT.

This clonotype has just a few counts. Possible read error: a much larger clone is one base away. The chain has TRBV24-1 and TRBJ2-1, with D perhaps TRBD1 (7 bases). Matching the DNA end better, TRBJ2-5 makes the J call doubtful. The CDR3 consists of 15 residues. CDR1 and CDR2 from the germline V gene are KGHDR and SFDVKD. The CDR3 region is CATSDRRQGGETQYF. Here the CDR3 DNA reads TGTGCCACCAGTGATCGGCGACAGGGAGGAGAGACCCAGTACTTC.